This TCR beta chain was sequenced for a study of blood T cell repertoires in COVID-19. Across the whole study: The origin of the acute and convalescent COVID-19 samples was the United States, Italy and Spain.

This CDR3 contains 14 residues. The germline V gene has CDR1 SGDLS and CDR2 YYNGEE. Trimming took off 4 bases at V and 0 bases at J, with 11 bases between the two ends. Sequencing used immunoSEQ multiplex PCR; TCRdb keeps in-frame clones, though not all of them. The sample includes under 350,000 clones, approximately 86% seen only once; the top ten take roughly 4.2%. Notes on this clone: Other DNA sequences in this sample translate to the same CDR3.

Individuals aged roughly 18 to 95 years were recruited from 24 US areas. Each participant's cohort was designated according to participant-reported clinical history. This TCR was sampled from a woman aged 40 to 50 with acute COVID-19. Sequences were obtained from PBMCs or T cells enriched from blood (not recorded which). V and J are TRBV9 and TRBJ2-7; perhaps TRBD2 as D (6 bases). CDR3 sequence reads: CASSSGLTSYEQYF. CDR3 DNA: TGTGCCAGCAGCTCTGGACTAACCTCCTACGAGCAGTACTTC.